This TCR beta chain was recovered during a study of human T cells and chemical hapten exposure. Study-level points and caveats: High-frequency TCRs, those above 1 in 1000, stayed the same after DPC sensitization.

This clonotype was counted a few times. What it recognizes is unknown. The CDR3 is made up of 16 amino acids. Germline-derived CDR1 and CDR2 are SGHTA and FQGTGA. Trimming pared 4 bases from V and 1 base from J, leaving 13 bases between. Using its own MiXCR run on the RACE reads, TCRdb lists one record per CDR3 protein. The sample lists tens of thousands of distinct CDR3 sequences; approximately 12% were seen once. Time point: patch test 3, about 24 weeks after DPC sensitization. This sample's treatment: therapeutic diphenylcyclopropenone sensitization with weekly scalp DPC. The TCR was taken from a woman in her 50s with alopecia areata. Some clones in this sample may be carry-over from other donors' samples. The chain recombines TRBV7-3 with TRBJ2-2; D unresolved. This sample comprised whole blood, obtained in connection with sensitization to the hapten diphenylcyclopropenone (DPC). CDR3 DNA: TGTGCCAGCAGCTCTGTCCCAGTGTGGAACACCGGGGAGCTGTTTTTT. It yields the protein CASSSVPVWNTGELFF.